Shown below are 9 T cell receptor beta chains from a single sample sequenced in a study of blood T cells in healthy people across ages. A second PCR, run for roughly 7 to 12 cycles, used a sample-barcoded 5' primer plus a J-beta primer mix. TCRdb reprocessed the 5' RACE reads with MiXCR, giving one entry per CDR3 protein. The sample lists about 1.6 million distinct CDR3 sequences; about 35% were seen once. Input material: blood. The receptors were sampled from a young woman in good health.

The CDR3 reads CASSVEPSGTYEQYF. DNA for the CDR3: TGTGCCAGCAGCGTAGAACCTAGCGGGACGTACGAGCAGTACTTC. V gene TRBV9 combines with J gene TRBJ2-7; 9 bases are a match to TRBD2. CDR3 length equals 15 residues. Germline CDR1 reads SGDLS; CDR2 reads YYNGEE. The V segment lost 0 bases and the J segment 4 bases; nucleotides outside the gene matches: 5.

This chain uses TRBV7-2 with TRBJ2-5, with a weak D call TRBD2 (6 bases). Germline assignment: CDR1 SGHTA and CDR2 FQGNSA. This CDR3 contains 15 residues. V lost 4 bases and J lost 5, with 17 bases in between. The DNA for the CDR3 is TGTGCCAGCAGCTCAAGGGCCGGGGGTGACGAGACCCAGTACTTC. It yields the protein CASSSRAGGDETQYF. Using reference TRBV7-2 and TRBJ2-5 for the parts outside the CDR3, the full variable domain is GAGVSQSPSNKVTEKGKDVELRCDPISGHTALYWYRQSLGQGLEFLIYFQGNSAPDKSGLPSDRFSAERTGGSVSTLTIQRTQQEDSAVYLCASSSRAGGDETQYFGPGTRLLVL.

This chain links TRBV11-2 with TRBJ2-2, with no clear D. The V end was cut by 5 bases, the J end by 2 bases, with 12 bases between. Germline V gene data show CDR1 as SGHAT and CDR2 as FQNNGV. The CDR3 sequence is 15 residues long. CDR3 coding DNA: TGTGCCAGCAGCCGTGGGGTCTCAAACACCGGGGAGCTGTTTTTT. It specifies CASSRGVSNTGELFF. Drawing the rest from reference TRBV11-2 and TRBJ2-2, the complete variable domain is EAGVAQSPRYKIIEKRQSVAFWCNPISGHATLYWYQQILGQGPKLLIQFQNNGVVDDSQLPKDRFSAERLKGVDSTLKIQPAKLEDSAVYLCASSRGVSNTGELFFGEGSRLTVL.

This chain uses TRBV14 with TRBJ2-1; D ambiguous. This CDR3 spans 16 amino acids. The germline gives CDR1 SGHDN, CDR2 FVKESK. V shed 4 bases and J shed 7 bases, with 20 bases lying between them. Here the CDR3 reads CASSPPPGPSPNEQFF. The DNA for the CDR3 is TGTGCCAGCAGCCCTCCCCCCGGGCCTAGTCCAAATGAGCAGTTCTTC.

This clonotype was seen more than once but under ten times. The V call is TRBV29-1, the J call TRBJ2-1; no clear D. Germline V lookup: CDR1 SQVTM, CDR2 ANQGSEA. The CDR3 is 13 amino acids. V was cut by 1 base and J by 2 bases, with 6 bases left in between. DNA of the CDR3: TGCAGCGTTGAAGGGCAGGCCTACAATGAGCAGTTCTTC. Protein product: CSVEGQAYNEQFF.

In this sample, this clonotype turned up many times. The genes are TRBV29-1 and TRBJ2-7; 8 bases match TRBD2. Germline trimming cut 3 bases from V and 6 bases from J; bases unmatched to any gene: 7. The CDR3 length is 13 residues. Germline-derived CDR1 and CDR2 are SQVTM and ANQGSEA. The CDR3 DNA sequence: TGCAGCGTTGACCGGGCGGGAGGAGGCGAGCAGTACTTC. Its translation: CSVDRAGGGEQYF.

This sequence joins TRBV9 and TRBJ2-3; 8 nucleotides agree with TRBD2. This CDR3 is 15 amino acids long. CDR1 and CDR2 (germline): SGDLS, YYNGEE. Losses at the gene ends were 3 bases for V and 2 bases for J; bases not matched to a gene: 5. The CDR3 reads CASSERGPNTDTQYF. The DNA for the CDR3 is TGTGCCAGCAGCGAGCGGGGGCCGAACACAGATACGCAGTATTTT.

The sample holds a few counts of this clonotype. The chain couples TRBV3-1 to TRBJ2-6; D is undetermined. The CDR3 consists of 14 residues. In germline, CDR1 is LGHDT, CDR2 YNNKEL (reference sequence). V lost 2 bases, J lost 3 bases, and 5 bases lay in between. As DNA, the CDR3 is TGTGCCAGCAGCCAAACTATTGGGGCCAACGTCCTGACTTTC. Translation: CASSQTIGANVLTF.

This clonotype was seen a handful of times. The CDR3 DNA reads as TGTGCCAGCAGCTTGGTTGGGGGCTGGGAGCAGTACTTC. This gives the protein CASSLVGGWEQYF. The V call is TRBV5-5, the J call TRBJ2-5; a possible D gene is TRBD1 (6 bases). Looked up from germline, CDR1 is SGHKS and CDR2 is YYEKEE (reference sequence). V was cut by 0 bases and J by 11 bases, with 14 bases left in between. CDR3 length: 13 residues.